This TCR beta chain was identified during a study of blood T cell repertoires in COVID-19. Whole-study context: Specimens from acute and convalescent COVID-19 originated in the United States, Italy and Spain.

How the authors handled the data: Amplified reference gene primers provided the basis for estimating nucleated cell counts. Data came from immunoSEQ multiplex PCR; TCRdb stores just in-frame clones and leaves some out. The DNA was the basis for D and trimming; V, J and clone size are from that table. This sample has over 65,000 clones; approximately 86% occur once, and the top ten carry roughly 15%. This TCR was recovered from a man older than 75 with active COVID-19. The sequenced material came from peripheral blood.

The CDR3 nucleotides read TGTGCCAGTAATAGCGGGGCCTTCGAGGGGGCGCAGTATTTT. It specifies CASNSGAFEGAQYF. V and J are TRBV6-5 and TRBJ2-3, with 8 bases aligning to TRBD2. V dropped 9 bases and J dropped 10; count of bases not matched to a gene: 15. Germline V gene data show CDR1 as MNHEY and CDR2 as SVGAGI. The CDR3 is made up of 14 amino acids.